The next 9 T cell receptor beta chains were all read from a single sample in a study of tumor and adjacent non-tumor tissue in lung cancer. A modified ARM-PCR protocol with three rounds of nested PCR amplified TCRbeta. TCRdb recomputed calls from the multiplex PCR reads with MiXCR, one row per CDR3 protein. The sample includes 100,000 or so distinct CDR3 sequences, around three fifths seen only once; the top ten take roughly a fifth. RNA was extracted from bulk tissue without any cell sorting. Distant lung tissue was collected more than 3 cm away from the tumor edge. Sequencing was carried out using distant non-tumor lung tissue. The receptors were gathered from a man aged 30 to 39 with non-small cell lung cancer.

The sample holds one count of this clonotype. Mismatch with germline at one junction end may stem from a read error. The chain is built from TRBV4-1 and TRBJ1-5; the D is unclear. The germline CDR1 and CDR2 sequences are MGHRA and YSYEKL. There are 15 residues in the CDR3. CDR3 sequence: CASSQRFYSNQPHHF. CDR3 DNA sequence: TGCGCCAGCAGCCAACGGTTCTATAGCAATCAGCCCCACCATTTT.

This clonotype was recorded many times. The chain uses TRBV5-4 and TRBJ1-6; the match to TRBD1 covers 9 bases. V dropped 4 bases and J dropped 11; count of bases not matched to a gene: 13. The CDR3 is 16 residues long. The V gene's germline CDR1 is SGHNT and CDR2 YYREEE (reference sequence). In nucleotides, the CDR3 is TGTGCCAGCAGCCCAGAAACAGGGGGCGCAACGCCACCCCTCCACTTT. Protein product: CASSPETGGATPPLHF. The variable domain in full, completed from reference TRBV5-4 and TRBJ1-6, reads ETGVTQSPTHLIKTRGQQVTLRCSSQSGHNTVSWYQQALGQGPQFIFQYYREEENGRGNFPPRFSGLQFPNYSSELNVNALELDDSALYLCASSPETGGATPPLHFGNGTRLTVT.

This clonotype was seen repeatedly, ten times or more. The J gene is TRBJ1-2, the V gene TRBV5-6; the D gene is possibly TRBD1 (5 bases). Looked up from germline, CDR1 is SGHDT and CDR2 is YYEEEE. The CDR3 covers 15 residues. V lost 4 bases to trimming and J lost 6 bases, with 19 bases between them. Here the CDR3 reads CASSPSWGVINGYTF. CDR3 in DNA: TGTGCCAGCAGCCCCTCGTGGGGGGTGATCAATGGCTACACCTTC.

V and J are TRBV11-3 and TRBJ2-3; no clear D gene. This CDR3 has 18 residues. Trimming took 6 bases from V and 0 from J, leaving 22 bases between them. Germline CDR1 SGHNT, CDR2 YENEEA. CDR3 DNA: TGTGCCAGCAGTTTACGCCGAGACTTGGCCGGGAGCACAGATACGCAGTATTTT. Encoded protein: CASSLRRDLAGSTDTQYF.

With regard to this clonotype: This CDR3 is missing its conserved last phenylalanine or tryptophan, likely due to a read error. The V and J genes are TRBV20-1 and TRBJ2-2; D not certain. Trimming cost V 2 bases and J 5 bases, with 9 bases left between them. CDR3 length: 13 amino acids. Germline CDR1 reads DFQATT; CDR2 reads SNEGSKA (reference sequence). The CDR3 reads CSARSRHTGELFS. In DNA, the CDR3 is TGCAGTGCTAGATCCCGTCATACCGGGGAGCTGTTTTCT.

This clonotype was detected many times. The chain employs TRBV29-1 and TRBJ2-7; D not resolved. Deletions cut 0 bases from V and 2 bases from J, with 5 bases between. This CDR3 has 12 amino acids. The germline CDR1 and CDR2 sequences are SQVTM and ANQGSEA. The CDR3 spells CSVEDGTYEQYF. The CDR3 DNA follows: TGCAGCGTTGAAGACGGCACCTACGAGCAGTACTTC.

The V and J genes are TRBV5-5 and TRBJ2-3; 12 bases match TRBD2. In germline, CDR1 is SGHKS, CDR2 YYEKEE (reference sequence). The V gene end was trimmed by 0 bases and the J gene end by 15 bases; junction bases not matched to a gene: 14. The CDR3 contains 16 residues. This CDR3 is CASSLELAGGRDTKYF. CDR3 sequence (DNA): TGTGCCAGCAGCTTGGAGCTAGCGGGGGGGCGAGATACGAAATATTTT.

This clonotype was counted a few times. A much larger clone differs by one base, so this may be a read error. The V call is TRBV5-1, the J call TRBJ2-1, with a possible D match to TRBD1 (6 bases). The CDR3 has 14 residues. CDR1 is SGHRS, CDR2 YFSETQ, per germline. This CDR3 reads CASSPRGPLNEQLF. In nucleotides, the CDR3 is TGCGCCAGCAGTCCCAGGGGACCCCTCAATGAGCAGCTCTTC.

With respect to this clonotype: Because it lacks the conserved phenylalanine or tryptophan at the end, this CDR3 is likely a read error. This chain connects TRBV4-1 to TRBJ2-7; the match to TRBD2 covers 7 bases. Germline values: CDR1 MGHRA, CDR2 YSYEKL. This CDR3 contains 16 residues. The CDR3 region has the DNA TGCGCCAGCAGTCAAGATGAGACGGGAGGTACGTACAAGCAGTACTCC. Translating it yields CASSQDETGGTYKQYS.